Listed here are 14 T cell receptor beta chains from one sample, sequenced in a study of blood T cells in healthy people across ages. A J-beta primer mix and a sample-barcoded 5' primer were used in a second PCR of roughly 6 to 11 cycles. MiXCR, run by TCRdb on the 5' RACE reads, gives a single entry per CDR3 protein. The table has roughly 700,000 distinct CDR3 sequences, around 25% seen once; the top ten hold 9.4%. These data also featured in a second study, about T cells of mothers and their children.

Material: blood. The receptors were gathered from a boy younger than 18 in good health.

The V and J genes are TRBV11-2 and TRBJ2-2; a possible D gene is TRBD2 (5 bases). CDR1 and CDR2 (germline): SGHAT, FQNNGV. The CDR3 has 16 residues. Trimming took 0 bases from V and 3 from J, leaving 11 bases between them. DNA of the CDR3: TGTGCCAGCAGCTTAGATGGAGGTCGCTACACCGGGGAGCTGTTTTTT. Amino acids: CASSLDGGRYTGELFF.

There are many counts of this clonotype. V gene TRBV11-2 combines with J gene TRBJ2-1; D might be TRBD1 (6 bases). This CDR3 has 15 amino acids. V was trimmed by 7 bases and J by 7 bases, leaving 20 bases between them. Germline V gene lookup returns CDR1 SGHAT and CDR2 FQNNGV. The CDR3 sequence is CASTLLSGEWNEQFF. DNA for the CDR3: TGTGCCAGCACCCTCTTGTCAGGGGAATGGAATGAGCAGTTCTTC.

This clonotype has only a few counts. The DNA of the CDR3 is TGTGCCAGCAGCCCCGATTTGGCTAGCGGTTGGGGGGCCAACGTCCTGACTTTC. Amino acid sequence: CASSPDLASGWGANVLTF. The chain carries TRBV11-2 and TRBJ2-6; 7 bases are shared with TRBD2. V was clipped by 5 bases and J by 4 bases; unmatched bases: 14. The germline gives CDR1 SGHAT, CDR2 FQNNGV. The CDR3 spans 18 residues.

This clonotype was picked up a small number of times. The chain uses TRBV6-2 or TRBV6-3 and TRBJ2-7, with D unclear. In germline, CDR1 is MNHEY, CDR2 SVGEGT. The CDR3 runs 14 residues. With 5 bases removed from V and 2 bases from J, the gap between germline ends came to 13 bases. Here the CDR3 DNA reads TGTGCCAGCAGTCGCGACGAAACCACCTACGAGCAGTACTTC. Its protein is CASSRDETTYEQYF.

The chain joins TRBV9 to TRBJ1-1; TRBD1 might be the D (5 bases). Germline CDR1 is SGDLS and CDR2 is YYNGEE. V lost 1 base, J lost 2 bases, and 12 bases lay in between. The CDR3 is 15 residues long. The CDR3 is CASSVSPGGNTEAFF. The CDR3 region has the DNA TGTGCCAGCAGCGTAAGTCCCGGGGGAAACACTGAAGCTTTCTTT. Supplemented by reference TRBV9 and TRBJ1-1, the full variable domain reads DSGVTQTPKHLITATGQRVTLRCSPRSGDLSVYWYQQSLDQGLQFLIQYYNGEERAKGNILERFSAQQFPDLHSELNLSSLELGDSALYFCASSVSPGGNTEAFFGQGTRLTVV.

V gene TRBV7-9 combines with J gene TRBJ2-5; 12 bases map to TRBD2. CDR3 length: 13 amino acids. Per germline, CDR1 SEHNR and CDR2 FQNEAQ (reference sequence). Trimming removed 8 bases from V and 7 bases from J; junction bases left unmatched: 5. The CDR3 reads CASAQGLAGTQYF. CDR3 nucleotides: TGTGCCAGCGCCCAGGGACTAGCGGGGACCCAGTACTTC.

The rearrangement uses TRBV20-1 and TRBJ2-7; D is perhaps TRBD1 (6 bases). The CDR3 runs 13 residues. CDR1 and CDR2 from the germline V gene are DFQATT and SNEGSKA (reference sequence). Trimming pared 5 bases from V and 2 bases from J, leaving 13 bases between. For the CDR3, the DNA is TGCAGTGCTGTCAACAGGGAACCCTACGAGCAGTACTTC. It translates to CSAVNREPYEQYF.

A few counts support this clonotype. This sequence joins TRBV7-2 and TRBJ2-1; possible D gene TRBD2, 7 bases. Germline CDR1 reads SGHTA; CDR2 reads FQGNSA. This CDR3 spans 17 amino acids. V was pared by 4 bases and J by 8 bases, with 24 bases between. CDR3: CASSSTGGRGSVDEQFF. In DNA form, the CDR3 reads TGTGCCAGCAGCTCAACCGGGGGGCGGGGGTCGGTCGATGAGCAGTTCTTC.

The chain employs TRBV11-3 and TRBJ2-1; D perhaps matches TRBD1 (7 bases). The CDR3 has 14 residues. V lost 5 bases and J lost 8, with 16 bases in between. CDR1 SGHNT and CDR2 YENEEA come from the germline V gene. The CDR3 is CASSPRSGGYEQFF. CDR3 DNA: TGTGCCAGCAGCCCTAGGTCAGGGGGGTATGAGCAGTTCTTC.

The chain recombines TRBV7-3 with TRBJ2-7, with 9 positions matching TRBD1. The CDR3 has 17 residues. Germline V gene lookup returns CDR1 SGHTA and CDR2 FQGTGA. J was trimmed by 1 base and V by 5 bases; bases with no gene match: 12. CDR3 amino acids: CASSLRDGQGFSYEQYF. CDR3 nucleotides: TGTGCCAGCAGCCTCCGGGACGGACAGGGGTTTTCCTACGAGCAGTACTTC.

The rearrangement links TRBV6-2 or TRBV6-3 to TRBJ2-5, with a tentative D call TRBD2 (6 bases). Trimming left V 6 bases short and J 7 bases short, with 9 bases between. Looked up from germline, CDR1 is MNHEY and CDR2 is SVGEGT. This CDR3 has 11 amino acids. CDR3 sequence reads: CASSGSATQYF. DNA of the CDR3: TGTGCCAGCAGCGGGAGTGCGACCCAGTACTTC.

This sequence joins TRBV6-5 and TRBJ2-7; a possible D gene is TRBD2 (6 bases). The CDR3 has 14 residues. Trimming stripped 4 bases from V and 4 bases from J, with 14 bases between. The germline gives CDR1 MNHEY, CDR2 SVGAGI. DNA of the CDR3: TGTGCCAGCAGTTCTCCGGGACTTAAATACGAGCAGTACTTC. Its protein is CASSSPGLKYEQYF.

The chain recombines TRBV20-1 with TRBJ2-1; TRBD2 matches 12 bases. After removal of 3 bases from V and 6 bases from J, the junction contained 3 bases not matched to a gene. The CDR3 loop spans 14 amino acids. Germline assignment: CDR1 DFQATT and CDR2 SNEGSKA (reference sequence). The CDR3 spells CSASGTSGLNEQFF. CDR3 sequence (DNA): TGCAGTGCTAGTGGGACTAGCGGGCTCAATGAGCAGTTCTTC.

V usage is TRBV28 and J usage is TRBJ2-7, with TRBD2 matching over 11 bases. From germline, CDR1 is MDHEN and CDR2 SYDVKM. Trimming removed 2 bases from V and 2 bases from J; junction bases left unmatched: 5. The CDR3 has 16 amino acids. CDR3 sequence: CASSLGSSGRPYEQYF. CDR3 nucleotides: TGTGCCAGCAGTTTAGGGTCTAGCGGGAGGCCCTACGAGCAGTACTTC.